This T cell receptor beta chain was observed in a study of post-analysis software for immune sequencing data. General study results and limits: Patients had higher frequencies than controls of about five TRBV segments, including TRBV5-6, TRBV5-1 and TRBV20-1. People with multiple sclerosis had a significantly lower normalized Chao1 diversity than controls did.

Germline-derived CDR1 and CDR2 are ENHRY and SYGVKD. The CDR3 runs to 14 residues. This clonotype showed up just a few times. Its matching antigen is unknown. Unique-molecular-identifier-tagged TCR beta cDNA libraries were used. TCRdb re-called the PCR reads through MiXCR, storing one row per CDR3 protein. This sample yields about 500,000 distinct CDR3 sequences, of which over 35% are seen a single time; around an eighth belongs to the top ten. This TCR was sampled from a girl aged 10-17 years with multiple sclerosis. This chain uses TRBV10-3 with TRBJ2-5, with 8 bases aligning to TRBD1. The assigned J gene may be wrong: the sequence end matches TRBJ2-7 better. Sequencing input: blood. CDR3 DNA sequence: TGTGCCATCAGCCCCGGACAGGGCCCATACGAGCAGTACTTC. Translated: CAISPGQGPYEQYF.